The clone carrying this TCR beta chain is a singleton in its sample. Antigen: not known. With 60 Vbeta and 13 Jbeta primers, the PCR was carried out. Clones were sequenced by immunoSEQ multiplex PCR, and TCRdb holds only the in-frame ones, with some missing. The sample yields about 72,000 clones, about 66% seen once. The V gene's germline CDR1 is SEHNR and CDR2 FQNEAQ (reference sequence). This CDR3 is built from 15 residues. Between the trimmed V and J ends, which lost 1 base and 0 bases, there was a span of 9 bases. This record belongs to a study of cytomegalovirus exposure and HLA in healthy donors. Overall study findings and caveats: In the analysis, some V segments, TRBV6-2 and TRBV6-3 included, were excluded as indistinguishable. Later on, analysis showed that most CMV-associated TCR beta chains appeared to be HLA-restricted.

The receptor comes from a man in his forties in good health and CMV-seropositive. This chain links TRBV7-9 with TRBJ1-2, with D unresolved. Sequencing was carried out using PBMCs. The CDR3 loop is CASSLGYRSNYGYTF. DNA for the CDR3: TGTGCCAGCAGCTTAGGTTACAGATCTAACTATGGCTACACCTTC. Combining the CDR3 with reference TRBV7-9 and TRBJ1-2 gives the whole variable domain DTGVSQNPRHKITKRGQNVTFRCDPISEHNRLYWYRQTLGQGPEFLTYFQNEAQLEKSRLLSDRFSAERPKGSFSTLEIQRTEQGDSAMYLCASSLGYRSNYGYTFGSGTRLTVV.